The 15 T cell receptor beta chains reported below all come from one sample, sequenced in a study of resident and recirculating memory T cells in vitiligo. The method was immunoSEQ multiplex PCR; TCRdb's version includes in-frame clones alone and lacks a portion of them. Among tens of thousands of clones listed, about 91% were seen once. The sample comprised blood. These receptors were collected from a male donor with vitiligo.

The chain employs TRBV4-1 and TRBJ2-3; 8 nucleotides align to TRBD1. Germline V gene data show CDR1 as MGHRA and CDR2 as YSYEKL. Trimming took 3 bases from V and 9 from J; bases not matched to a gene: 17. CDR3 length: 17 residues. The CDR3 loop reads CASSQDPQGALVRTQYF. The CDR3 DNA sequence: TGCGCCAGCAGCCAGGACCCTCAGGGGGCCCTGGTACGGACGCAGTATTTT.

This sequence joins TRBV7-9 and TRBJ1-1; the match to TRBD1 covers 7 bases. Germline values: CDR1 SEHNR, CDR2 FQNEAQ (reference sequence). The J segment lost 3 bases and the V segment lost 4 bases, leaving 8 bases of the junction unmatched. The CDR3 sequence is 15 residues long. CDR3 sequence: CASSSLGQADTEAFF. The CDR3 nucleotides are TGTGCCAGCAGCTCCTTAGGACAGGCGGACACTGAAGCTTTCTTT.

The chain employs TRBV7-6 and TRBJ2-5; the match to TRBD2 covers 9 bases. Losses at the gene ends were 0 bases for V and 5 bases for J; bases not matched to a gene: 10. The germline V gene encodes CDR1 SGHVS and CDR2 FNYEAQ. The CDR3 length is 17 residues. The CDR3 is CASSLAGVLAGMETQYF. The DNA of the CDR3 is TGTGCCAGCAGCTTAGCGGGGGTTCTAGCGGGAATGGAGACCCAGTACTTC.

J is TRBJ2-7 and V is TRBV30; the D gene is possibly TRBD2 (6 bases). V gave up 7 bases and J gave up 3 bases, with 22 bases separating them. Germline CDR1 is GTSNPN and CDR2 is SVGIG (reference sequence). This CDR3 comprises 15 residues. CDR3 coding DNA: TGTGCCTTGAGGTGGGGGGTGCACAATTTCTACGAGCAGTACTTC. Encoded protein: CALRWGVHNFYEQYF.

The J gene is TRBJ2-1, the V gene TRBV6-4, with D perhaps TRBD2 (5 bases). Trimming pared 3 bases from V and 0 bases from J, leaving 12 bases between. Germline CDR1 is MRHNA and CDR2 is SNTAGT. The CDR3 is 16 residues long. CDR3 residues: CASSDLVGVSYNEQFF. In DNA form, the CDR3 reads TGTGCCAGCAGTGATCTTGTGGGAGTCTCCTACAATGAGCAGTTCTTC.

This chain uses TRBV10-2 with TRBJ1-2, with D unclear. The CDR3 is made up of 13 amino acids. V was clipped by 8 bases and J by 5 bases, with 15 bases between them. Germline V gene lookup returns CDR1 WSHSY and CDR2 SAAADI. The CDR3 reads CASAAKGIYGYTF. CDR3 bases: TGCGCCAGCGCGGCAAAAGGCATTTATGGCTACACCTTC.

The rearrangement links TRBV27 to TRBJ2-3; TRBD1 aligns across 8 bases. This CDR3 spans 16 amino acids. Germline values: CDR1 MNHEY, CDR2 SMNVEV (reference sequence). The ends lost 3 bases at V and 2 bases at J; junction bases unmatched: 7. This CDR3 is CASSFLPGQDTDTQYF. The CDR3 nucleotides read TGTGCCAGCAGTTTTTTACCGGGACAGGACACAGATACGCAGTATTTT.

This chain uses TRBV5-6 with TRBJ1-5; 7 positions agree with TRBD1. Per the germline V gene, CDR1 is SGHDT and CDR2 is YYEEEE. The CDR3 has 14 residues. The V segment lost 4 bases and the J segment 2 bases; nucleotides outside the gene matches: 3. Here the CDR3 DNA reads TGTGCCAGCAGCCGAGGGACAGGCAATCAGCCCCAGCATTTT. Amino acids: CASSRGTGNQPQHF.

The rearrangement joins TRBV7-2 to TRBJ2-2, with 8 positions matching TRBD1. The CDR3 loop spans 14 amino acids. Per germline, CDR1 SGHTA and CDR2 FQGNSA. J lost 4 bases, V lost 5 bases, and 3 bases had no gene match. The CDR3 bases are TGTGCCAGCAGCCGGACAGGGCCCACCGGGGAGCTGTTTTTT. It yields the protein CASSRTGPTGELFF.

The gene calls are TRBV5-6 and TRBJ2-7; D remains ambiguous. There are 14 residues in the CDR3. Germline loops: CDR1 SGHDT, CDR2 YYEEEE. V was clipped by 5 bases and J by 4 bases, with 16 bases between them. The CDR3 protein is CASSHGGLAYEQYF. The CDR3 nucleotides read TGTGCCAGCAGTCACGGCGGTCTCGCTTACGAGCAGTACTTC.

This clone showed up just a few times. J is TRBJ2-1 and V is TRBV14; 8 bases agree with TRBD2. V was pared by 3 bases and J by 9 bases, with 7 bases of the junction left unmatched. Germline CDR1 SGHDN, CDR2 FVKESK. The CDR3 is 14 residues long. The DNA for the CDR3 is TGTGCCAGCAGCCAGGGGACTAGGAGACGTGAGCAGTTCTTC. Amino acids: CASSQGTRRREQFF.

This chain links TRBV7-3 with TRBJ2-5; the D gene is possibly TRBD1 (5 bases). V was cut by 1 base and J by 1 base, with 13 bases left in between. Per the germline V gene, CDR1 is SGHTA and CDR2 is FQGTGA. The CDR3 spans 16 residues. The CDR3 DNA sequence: TGTGCCAGCAGCTTAAACCACCAGGGTATCCAAGAGACCCAGTACTTC. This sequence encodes CASSLNHQGIQETQYF.

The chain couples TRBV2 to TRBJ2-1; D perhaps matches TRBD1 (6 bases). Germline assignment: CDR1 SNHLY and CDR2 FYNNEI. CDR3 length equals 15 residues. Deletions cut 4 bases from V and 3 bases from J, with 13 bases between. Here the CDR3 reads CASSGSRGGYNEQFF. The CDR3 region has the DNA TGTGCCAGCAGTGGGAGCAGGGGTGGCTACAATGAGCAGTTCTTC.

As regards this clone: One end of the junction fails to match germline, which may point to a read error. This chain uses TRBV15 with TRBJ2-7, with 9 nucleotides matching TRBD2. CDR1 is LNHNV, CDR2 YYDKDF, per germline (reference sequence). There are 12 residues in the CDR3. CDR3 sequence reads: CATSKDSGRRHF. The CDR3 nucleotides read TGTGCCACCAGCAAAGATAGCGGGAGACGGCACTTC.

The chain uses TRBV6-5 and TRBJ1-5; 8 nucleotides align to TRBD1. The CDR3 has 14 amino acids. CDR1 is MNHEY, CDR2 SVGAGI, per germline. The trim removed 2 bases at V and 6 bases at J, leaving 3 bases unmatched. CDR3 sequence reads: CASSYGTGFQPQHF. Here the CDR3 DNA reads TGTGCCAGCAGTTACGGGACAGGTTTTCAGCCCCAGCATTTT.